This T cell receptor beta chain was recorded in a study of shared T cell receptors in the human thymus. The protocol was immunoSEQ multiplex PCR, while the TCRdb copy is restricted to in-frame clones and leaves out a portion. The data show some 760,000 clones, 70% to 90% seen once. In germline, CDR1 is KGHSH, CDR2 LQKENI. V lost 0 bases and J 4 bases, leaving 9 bases between the germline ends. This CDR3 spans 14 amino acids. The same sample was also studied in work on human thymus T cells. As that study records: Thymic and blood repertoires appeared to show biased V and J gene usage.

The sample was thymocytes. The source of this sequence is a girl in the first two years of life with a congenital heart defect. The chain combines TRBV18 with TRBJ1-1; the D is unclear. CDR3 in DNA: TGTGCCAGCTCACCACCTGGAGGGAGCACTGAAGCTTTCTTT. It specifies CASSPPGGSTEAFF.